This TCR beta chain comes out of a study of a mutant IDH1 vaccine in newly diagnosed glioma. Between the trimmed V and J ends, which lost 5 bases and 2 bases, there was a span of 16 bases. Germline V gene lookup returns CDR1 LNHDA and CDR2 SQIVND (reference sequence). The CDR3 consists of 16 residues. A note on this clone: Its antigen is unknown.

The data were produced by immunoSEQ multiplex PCR, yet TCRdb's version contains in-frame clones alone and is incomplete. The sample includes approximately 66,000 clones, around 84% of them seen just once. Time point given: week 35, safety follow-up. It was 300 ug of mutant IDH1 20-mer peptide that made up each vaccine dose, given with topical imiquimod. The chain joins TRBV19 to TRBJ1-5; D call uncertain. This material consisted of PBMCs, taken from a glioma patient whose treatment included an IDH1 peptide vaccine. This clonotype was obtained from a man aged 25 to 45 with glioma. The DNA for the CDR3 is TGTGCCAGTAGTGGGATTGATGTCATCGGCAATCAGCCCCAGCATTTT. Encoded protein: CASSGIDVIGNQPQHF.